The clone carrying this T cell receptor (beta chain) was seen a handful of times. The antigen remains unidentified. The entry originates in a study of T-cell memory formation after mild COVID-19. Study-level information: In these data, TCR clusters were largely donor specific.

TCRdb reanalysed the 5' RACE reads using MiXCR and keeps one entry per CDR3 protein. The sample has 470,000 or so distinct CDR3 sequences, about a sixth seen once. Overall study results and limits: CD8+ contracting clones occupied EMRA, while CD4+ ones occupied mainly CM and EM.

Germline loops: CDR1 KGHSH, CDR2 LQKENI. Trimming shortened V by 4 bases and J by 2 bases, and 9 bases separated the two germline ends. The CDR3 has 15 residues. Material: PBMCs or a T cell subset sorted from them (not recorded which). This receptor was obtained from a man between 18 and 35 years old who had mild COVID-19 (a few samples of this study predate the infection). Cell type and time point are not known. The rearrangement joins TRBV18 to TRBJ2-6, with D hard to call. The CDR3 sequence: CASSLLGTGANVLTF. The DNA of the CDR3 is TGTGCCAGCTCACTTCTGGGAACTGGGGCCAACGTCCTGACTTTC.